This TCR beta chain was captured by sequencing in a study of blood T cells in healthy people across ages. Study-wide points: With age, beta diversity per million T cells declined roughly linearly, significantly by around 43. Possibly, changes in expanded clonotypes were confounded because donor CMV status was unknown.

Alongside a J-beta primer mix, a sample-barcoded 5' primer served in a second PCR lasting roughly 6 to 11 cycles. MiXCR, applied by TCRdb to the 5' RACE reads, yields one record per CDR3 protein. The sample holds 750,000 or so distinct CDR3 sequences, 20% to 25% seen once. They isolated at least 6 million PBMCs from each sample. The V gene's germline CDR1 is LGHDT and CDR2 YNNKEL (reference sequence). This CDR3 spans 14 amino acids. Points on this clonotype: The antigen is unknown.

This sample also belongs to another study, concerning T cells of mothers and their children. From that paper: Each mother yielded more than 9 million TCR beta CDR3 reads. Each child yielded some 3 million reads.

The sequencing input was blood. This sequence originates from a boy between 5 and 17 years old in good health. The chain has TRBV3-1 and TRBJ2-5; 7 nucleotides line up with TRBD1. The DNA matches TRBJ2-7 better at its end, which makes the J call doubtful. The chain's CDR3 is CASSQGTGEAEQYF. The CDR3 coding sequence is TGTGCCAGCAGCCAAGGAACAGGGGAAGCCGAGCAGTACTTC.